A selection of T cell receptor beta chains follows, all from one sample in a study of control samples from healthy donors and cancer patients. Method: immunoSEQ multiplex PCR; TCRdb's copy keeps in-frame clones and lacks some. This sample yields roughly 81,000 clones, of which 65% to 90% are seen a single time; more than 9% belongs to the top ten. Sequencing was performed on PBMCs. The receptors were gathered from a man between 60 and 75 years old with head and neck cancer. CDR3s include the opening cysteine and the closing phenylalanine or tryptophan. D genes are given only for firm matches. A row's size may be missing; if present it is once, few, many or a size class.

>NA|TRBJ1-1|NA|TRBV4-2
TGTGCCAGCAGCCAAGCGGCCAAATCCGCTGAAGCTTTCTTT
CASSQAAKSAEAFF
>TRBD1|TRBJ2-1|few|TRBV19
TGTGCCAGTAGGCAACAGGGGGCCTCTTACAATGAGCAGTTCTTC
CASRQQGASYNEQFF
>TRBD1|TRBJ2-7|NA|TRBV2
TGTGCCAGCACCGGGACAGGGCACGAGCAGTACTTC
CASTGTGHEQYF
>NA|TRBJ2-6|NA|TRBV19
TGTGCCAGTAGTATTAACTCTGGGGCCAACGTCCTGACTTTC
CASSINSGANVLTF
>TRBD2|TRBJ2-1|NA|TRBV15
TGTGCCACCAGGGTAGCGGGAGTTAGTGAGCAGTTCTTC
CATRVAGVSEQFF
>TRBD2|TRBJ2-1|NA|TRBV7-2
TGTGCCAGCAGCTTAGGGACTAGCGGGGTAAATTACAGGGAGCAGTTCTTC
CASSLGTSGVNYREQFF
>NA|TRBJ2-3|NA|TRBV15
TGTGCCACCAGCCCTCTGTATTTGGATACGCAGTATTTT
CATSPLYLDTQYF
>NA|TRBJ2-5|NA|TRBV10-3
TGTGCCATCAGTGAGCCGGGCCCTCTACAAGAGACCCAGTACTTC
CAISEPGPLQETQYF
>NA|TRBJ1-2|once|TRBV5-1
TGCGCCAGCAGCTTGGCACCGCCGAGTTTCTATGGCTACACCTTC
CASSLAPPSFYGYTF
>TRBD1|TRBJ1-2|NA|TRBV6-5
TGTGCCAGCCTCGGGACAGCAAACTATGGCTACACCTTC
CASLGTANYGYTF
>NA|TRBJ1-2|NA|TRBV10-3
TGTGCCATCAGCCCATTCGGGGGGGCAGATAGCTATGGCTACACCTTC
CAISPFGGADSYGYTF
>TRBD1|TRBJ2-1|NA|TRBV19
TGTGCCAGTAGTGTCACAGGGGACTCCTACAATGAGCAGTTCTTC
CASSVTGDSYNEQFF
>NA|TRBJ2-3|NA|TRBV10-2
TGCGCCACCCTAGGGACCCCGAGTGAGTTTCCAGATACGCAGTATTTT
CATLGTPSEFPDTQYF
>TRBD1|TRBJ2-2|NA|TRBV9
TGTGCCAGCAGCTGGGGACAGGGGACCGGGGAGCTGTTTTTT
CASSWGQGTGELFF
>NA|TRBJ1-4|NA|TRBV2
TGTGCCAGCAACGTGGGGGAGGGGAGGCCTACGGTTTTT
CASNVGEGRPTVF
>NA|TRBJ2-5|once|TRBV7-2
TGTGCCAGCAGACGGGGACTGACGTACCAAGAGACCCAGTACTTC
CASRRGLTYQETQYF
>NA|TRBJ1-5|NA|TRBV15
TGTGCCACCAGCAGAGGTAGGGGAAGAAGCAATCAGCCCCAGCATTTT
CATSRGRGRSNQPQHF
>TRBD1|TRBJ2-5|NA|TRBV6-5
TGTGCCAGCAGCAGGGACAGGTTGGAGACCCAGTACTTC
CASSRDRLETQYF
>NA|TRBJ2-1|NA|TRBV5-1
TGCGCCAGCAGAGTTTCGATAGTCAGGGATGAGCAGTTCTTC
CASRVSIVRDEQFF
>TRBD2|TRBJ2-1|few|TRBV9
TGTGCCAGCAGCCCTTCGACTAGCGGGAGTATCAATGAGCAGTTCTTC
CASSPSTSGSINEQFF
>NA|TRBJ1-1|NA|TRBV6-1
TGTGCCAGCAGTGAGACAGGCGACCTTGAAGCTTTCTTT
CASSETGDLEAFF
>TRBD1|TRBJ2-4|medium-sized|TRBV2
TGTGCCAGCCAGGGGGTGGGGCAAAACATTCAGTACTTC
CASQGVGQNIQYF